These T cell receptor beta chains were read from a single sample in a study of response to subunit inactivated influenza vaccine. MiXCR, run by TCRdb on the RT-PCR reads, gives a single entry per CDR3 protein. The data show around 850,000 distinct CDR3 sequences, under 20% seen once. This sample comprised PBMCs from blood, obtained around 5 days after vaccination. The receptors derive from a man aged 45-65 years who received an inactivated influenza vaccine. The CDR3 runs from the conserved cysteine through the conserved F or W. A D gene is named only where the DNA matches it firmly. Expanded clones are given a class, and other clones once, few, many or no size at all.

d_gene	abundance	j_gene	len	v_gene	CDR3nt	CDR3aa
NA	few	TRBJ1-2	13	TRBV2	TGTGCCAGCAGGCAGTGGGGATCCTATGGCTACACCTTC	CASRQWGSYGYTF
TRBD2	few	TRBJ2-7	18	TRBV11-2	TGTGCCAGCAGTCACAGGGGACTAGCGGGGGGAAACCGCTACGAGCAGTACTTC	CASSHRGLAGGNRYEQYF
NA	few	TRBJ2-3	15	TRBV24-1	TGTGCCACCCGTGGGTCGTTTGGCCGTGGAGATACGCAGTATTTT	CATRGSFGRGDTQYF
TRBD2	NA	TRBJ2-7	16	TRBV7-6	TGTGCCAGCAGCTTAGGTAGCGGGAGGCCGAGCTACGAGCAGTACTTC	CASSLGSGRPSYEQYF
TRBD2	few	TRBJ2-1	17	TRBV7-2	TGTGCCAGCAGCTTAACTAGCGGGGGGCCTTCCTACAATGAGCAGTTCTTC	CASSLTSGGPSYNEQFF
NA	few	TRBJ2-7	14	TRBV4-3	TGCGCCAGCAGCCAAGGTCGGGAGACCTACGAGCAGTACTTC	CASSQGRETYEQYF
NA	NA	TRBJ2-7	13	TRBV20-1	TGCAGTGCGCCACCGGCGAGCTCCTACGAGCAGTACTTC	CSAPPASSYEQYF
NA	few	TRBJ2-7	15	TRBV11-2	TGTGCCAGCAGCTTAGACCAGGTTAGCTCCTACGAGCAGTACTTC	CASSLDQVSSYEQYF
NA	NA	TRBJ2-1	15	TRBV7-9	TGTGCCAGCAGGTCCTACTCTTTGTCGTACAATGAGCAGTTCTTC	CASRSYSLSYNEQFF
NA	NA	TRBJ2-7	14	TRBV5-1	TGCGCCAGCATCGACGCCGGACAGCACTACGAGCAGAACTTC	CASIDAGQHYEQNF
NA	NA	TRBJ2-5	14	TRBV7-9	TGTGCCAGCAGCTTCCGGGACACTGGAGAGACCCAGTACTTC	CASSFRDTGETQYF
NA	NA	TRBJ2-4	14	TRBV5-1	TGCGCCAGCAGCTTGGGGGGGCCCAAAAACATTCAGTACTTC	CASSLGGPKNIQYF
TRBD1	NA	TRBJ2-7	13	TRBV10-1	TGCGCCAGGACCGGGACAGGGTCCTACGAGCAGTACTTC	CARTGTGSYEQYF
NA	many	TRBJ1-4	13	TRBV12-3/TRBV12-4	TGTGCCAGCAGTTTAAGGTGGAGTGAAAAACTGTTTTTT	CASSLRWSEKLFF
TRBD2	NA	TRBJ2-1	14	TRBV5-1	TGCGCCAGCAGCCGGGACTACCTCTACAATGAGCAGTTCTTC	CASSRDYLYNEQFF
NA	NA	TRBJ1-2	12	TRBV28	TGTGCCAGCAATCAGGGGAGGGGTGGCTACACCTTC	CASNQGRGGYTF
NA	NA	TRBJ2-1	18	TRBV4-3	TGCGCCAGCAGCCTCATACCTACAGGCCCCCACGGTTACAATGAGCAGTTCTTC	CASSLIPTGPHGYNEQFF
TRBD1	few	TRBJ2-5	14	TRBV20-1	TGCAGTGCTCAGTCCGGGACAGGGCAAGAGACCCAGTACTTC	CSAQSGTGQETQYF
NA	many	TRBJ2-1	15	TRBV29-1	TGCAGCGTTGAAGGTTCGGACAGCTCCTACAATGAGCAGTTCTTC	CSVEGSDSSYNEQFF
NA	NA	TRBJ2-5	18	TRBV30	TGTGCCTGGAGCGCGGACAGGACTACCTACCGGGACCAAGAGACCCAGTACTTC	CAWSADRTTYRDQETQYF
NA	few	TRBJ2-5	12	TRBV20-1	TGCAGTGCTAATTGGGGGGAAGAGACCCAGTACTTC	CSANWGEETQYF
TRBD1	few	TRBJ1-2	14	TRBV5-1	TGCGCCAGCAGCTTGGAGGGACAGGGAGACGGCTACACCTTC	CASSLEGQGDGYTF
NA	NA	TRBJ1-5	20	TRBV7-8	TGTGCCAGCAGCTTAGTCGACTGGTGGTCCCAAGGAAAAGTCAATCAGCCCCAGCATTTT	CASSLVDWWSQGKVNQPQHF
NA	NA	TRBJ2-7	14	TRBV11-2	TGTGCCAGCAGCTCACCCAGGCAGTCCTACGAGCAGTACTTC	CASSSPRQSYEQYF
TRBD1	few	TRBJ2-7	17	TRBV29-1	TGCAGCGTTGTCCCCAGGACAGGGGACCCCTGGTCCTACGAGCAGTACTTC	CSVVPRTGDPWSYEQYF
TRBD2	few	TRBJ2-5	17	TRBV5-5	TGTGCCAGCAGCTTGGGCCTAGCGGGAGGCTTTGAGGAGACCCAGTACTTC	CASSLGLAGGFEETQYF
NA	NA	TRBJ2-4	14	TRBV12-3/TRBV12-4	TGTGCCAGCAGTTTAAATACTCCGTCCAACATTCAGTACTTC	CASSLNTPSNIQYF
NA	NA	TRBJ2-1	16	TRBV20-1	TGCAGTGCTAGTTCCTCAGGGGGGGGAGTGGGGAATGAGCAGTTTTTC	CSASSSGGGVGNEQFF
TRBD2	few	TRBJ2-3	17	TRBV7-2	TGTGCCAGCAGCTTAGCTCTAGCGGGAGGGCCTATAGATACGCAGTATTTT	CASSLALAGGPIDTQYF
NA	few	TRBJ2-5	16	TRBV7-8	TGTGCCAGCAGCCCGGTGAGCGGAACACTCCAAGAGACCCAGTACTTC	CASSPVSGTLQETQYF
TRBD2	NA	TRBJ2-1	15	TRBV20-1	TGCAGTGCTAGAGATTTGAGACTAGCCGACCATGAGCAGTTCTTC	CSARDLRLADHEQFF
NA	NA	TRBJ2-1	15	TRBV21-1	TGTGCCAGCGTTGGGTCCAGGGGGTCCTACAATGAGCAGTTCTTC	CASVGSRGSYNEQFF
TRBD2	many	TRBJ2-1	15	TRBV29-1	TGCAGCGTCGACTCGAGACTAGCGGCTAACAATGAGCAGTTCTTC	CSVDSRLAANNEQFF
NA	few	TRBJ2-7	13	TRBV7-8	TGTGCCAGCAGCCGACATTCCGCCTACGAGCAGTACTTC	CASSRHSAYEQYF
NA	few	TRBJ2-7	14	TRBV4-1	TGCGCCAGCAGCCAAGAAGTGGGTACTGGCGAGCAGTACTTC	CASSQEVGTGEQYF
TRBD2	many	TRBJ2-3	15	TRBV5-6	TGTGCCAGCAGCGCTAGCGGGAGAAGAACAGATACGCAGTATTTT	CASSASGRRTDTQYF
NA	NA	TRBJ2-5	13	TRBV29-1	TGCAGCGTTGAAGAAGAGGGGAAAGAGACCCAGTACTTC	CSVEEEGKETQYF
NA	few	TRBJ2-1	15	TRBV7-3	TGTGCCAGCAGCTTAAGGGGGCAGGGCAACAATGAGCAGTTCTTC	CASSLRGQGNNEQFF
NA	NA	TRBJ2-1	15	TRBV11-2	TGTGCCAGCAGCTTAGACCCTGGTACTTTAAATGAGCAGTTCTTC	CASSLDPGTLNEQFF
NA	NA	TRBJ2-3	15	TRBV7-2	TGTGCCAGCAGCAATCGGGCCCAACGGACAGATACGCAGTATTTT	CASSNRAQRTDTQYF
NA	NA	TRBJ2-1	17	TRBV12-3/TRBV12-4	TGTGCCAGCAGTTCCGGGATAATGAGGAGCTCCTACAATGAGCAGTTCTTC	CASSSGIMRSSYNEQFF
TRBD1	few	TRBJ2-7	11	TRBV29-1	TGCAGCGTTTCAGGGGGCTACGAGCAGTACTTC	CSVSGGYEQYF
NA	many	TRBJ2-3	14	TRBV5-1	TGCGCCAGCAGCCTCGGGGCGCGCACAGATACGCAGTATTTT	CASSLGARTDTQYF
NA	few	TRBJ1-1	14	TRBV4-3	TGCGCCAGCAGCGGCGGGGGGTTAGGGACTGAAGCTTTCTTT	CASSGGGLGTEAFF
NA	few	TRBJ2-5	13	TRBV6-1	TGTGCCAGCAGTGACAGGGCTTTAGAGACCCAGTACTTC	CASSDRALETQYF
TRBD2	NA	TRBJ2-5	16	TRBV12-3/TRBV12-4	TGTGCCAGCAGTTTAGCCGGGCGGGGGAGTAGTTGGACCCAGTACTTC	CASSLAGRGSSWTQYF
TRBD2	few	TRBJ2-3	17	TRBV4-2	TGTGCCAGCAGCCAGGCGGCGGTGGGGGGGGGCACAGATACGCAGTATTTT	CASSQAAVGGGTDTQYF
TRBD2	NA	TRBJ2-1	12	TRBV29-1	TGCAGCGTTGGTGCGGGAGAAAATGAGCAGTTCTTC	CSVGAGENEQFF
TRBD1	many	TRBJ1-2	14	TRBV27	TGTGCCAGCAGCGAGCTCGGACAGGGACGTGGCTACACCTTC	CASSELGQGRGYTF
NA	many	TRBJ2-4	15	TRBV20-1	TGCAGTGCCCACCGCCGGACTATGGGACTAAACATTCAGTACTTC	CSAHRRTMGLNIQYF
NA	few	TRBJ2-1	14	TRBV4-3	TGCGCCAGCAGCCAAGCCCGGGACTCTTTGAGACAGTTCTTC	CASSQARDSLRQFF
TRBD2	NA	TRBJ2-3	13	TRBV18	TGTGCCAGCTCAGCCTTAGCGGGAGATACGCAGTATTTT	CASSALAGDTQYF
NA	few	TRBJ2-5	13	TRBV5-1	TGCGCCAGCAGCTTGAACAGACAAGAGACCCAGTACTTC	CASSLNRQETQYF
NA	many	TRBJ2-2	17	TRBV4-2	TGTGCCAGCAGCCACCCCGACAGAGATTTGAAAACCGGGGAGCTGTTTTTT	CASSHPDRDLKTGELFF
TRBD1	few	TRBJ2-7	14	TRBV12-3/TRBV12-4	TGTGCCAGCGCTCGGGGACAGGGCGTCGACGAGCAGTACTTC	CASARGQGVDEQYF
NA	few	TRBJ1-1	13	TRBV20-1	TGCAGTGCTAATCTGGGGACATACACTGAAGCTTTCTTT	CSANLGTYTEAFF
TRBD1	few	TRBJ2-1	13	TRBV25-1	TGTGCCAGCAGTTCGACAGGGGAGAGGCGGCAGTTCTTC	CASSSTGERRQFF